This T cell receptor (beta chain) emerged from a study of blood T cell repertoires in COVID-19. Clones were read by immunoSEQ multiplex PCR, and TCRdb kept only the in-frame ones, dropping some. The table has fewer than 55,000 clones, around 81% seen once. Material: peripheral blood. The clonotype originates from a woman of 80 years or more with COVID-19, enrolled during active disease.

In nucleotides, the CDR3 is TGTGCCAGCAGTCAGGTGGTGACTGAAGCTTTCTTT. It translates to CASSQVVTEAFF. The chain is built from TRBV6-5 and TRBJ1-1, with D hard to call. Trimming cost V 5 bases and J 5 bases, with 9 bases left between them. The CDR3 consists of 12 residues. Per germline, CDR1 MNHEY and CDR2 SVGAGI.